These T cell receptor beta chains were read from a single sample in a study of shared clonotypes between healthy human individuals. TCRdb's table, derived via immunoSEQ multiplex PCR, lists solely in-frame clones and lacks some. The table lists millions of clones, around 96% of them singletons. The sequenced material came from naive CD8+ T cells sorted from blood. The receptors originated from a man aged 18 to 29 in good health. Both conserved end residues are part of each CDR3. A D gene is named only where the DNA matches it firmly. Part of the rows lack a size; the others show once, few, many or a class for expanded clones.

J gene	D gene	V gene	clone size	CDR3 DNA	CDR3 protein
TRBJ2-7	-	TRBV29-1	-	TGCAGCGTTGCGGTTGACTACCCGGGACACTATACCTACGAGCAGTACTTC	CSVAVDYPGHYTYEQYF
TRBJ2-5	TRBD2	TRBV4-3	-	TGCGCCAGCAGCCAAGACTTCCCGCCGGGACTAGCGGGAGGCCAAGAGACCCAGTACTTC	CASSQDFPPGLAGGQETQYF
TRBJ1-2	TRBD1	TRBV30	-	TGTGCCTGGAGTCTGACAGGGGCTGGGTATGGCTACACCTTC	CAWSLTGAGYGYTF
TRBJ2-2	-	TRBV27	-	TGTGCCAGCAGTTTACAGGGTTCCTACACCGGGGAGCTGTTTTTT	CASSLQGSYTGELFF
TRBJ2-5	-	TRBV5-6	once	TGTGCCAGCAGCTTGGAGTTGGGAGAGACCCAGTACTTC	CASSLELGETQYF
TRBJ1-1	-	TRBV5-6	-	TGTGCCAGCAGCTTGGTGGGGGGCGGCACTGAAGCTTTCTTT	CASSLVGGGTEAFF
TRBJ2-2	-	TRBV27	-	TGTGCCAGCAGTTTCCGAAGCACCGGGGAGCTGTTTTTT	CASSFRSTGELFF
TRBJ1-1	-	TRBV6-5	-	TGTGCCAGCAGTTACCGCGAAGGGGTTACTGAAGCTTTCTTT	CASSYREGVTEAFF
TRBJ1-3	-	TRBV6-1	-	TGTGCCAGCAGCCTGAGGAACTTCTCTGGAAACACCATATATTTT	CASSLRNFSGNTIYF
TRBJ2-7	-	TRBV5-4	-	TGTGCCGCCATGAACAGGAGTTCCTCCTACGAGCAGTACTTC	CAAMNRSSSYEQYF
TRBJ2-7	-	TRBV30	-	TGTGCCTGGAGTATCCGGGCCTTTGGCTACGAGCAGTACTTC	CAWSIRAFGYEQYF
TRBJ2-1	TRBD2	TRBV12-5	-	TGTGCTAGTGCCACGGGACTAGCGGACAATGAGCAGTTCTTC	CASATGLADNEQFF
TRBJ1-1	-	TRBV5-1	-	TGCGCCAGCAGCTTGGAACAGGGTTATGAAGCTTTCTTT	CASSLEQGYEAFF
TRBJ2-7	TRBD2	TRBV6-5	-	TGTGCCAGCAGTTACATGGCGGGAGGGCTATCGTCCGAGCAGTACTTC	CASSYMAGGLSSEQYF
TRBJ2-2	-	TRBV28	-	TGTGCCAGCAGTTTATGGGTGAAGGACCCAGGAGGGCTGTTTTTT	CASSLWVKDPGGLFF
TRBJ2-7	-	TRBV6-1	-	TGTGCCAGCAGTGCGTACCCTGAAGGCGGGCTCCACGAGCAGTACTTC	CASSAYPEGGLHEQYF
TRBJ2-7	-	TRBV7-9	-	TGTGCCAGCAGTTCCGAAGGTGGGGGCCCGTACGAGCAGTACTTC	CASSSEGGGPYEQYF
TRBJ2-7	-	TRBV6-6	-	TGTGCCAGCAGTTACTCCGGGTCTATCTACGAGCAGTACTTC	CASSYSGSIYEQYF
TRBJ1-5	-	TRBV7-6	-	TGTGCCAGCAGCTTAGGGGGGGACCAGCCCCAGCATTTT	CASSLGGDQPQHF
TRBJ2-5	TRBD1	TRBV7-3	-	TGTGCCAGCAGCCCGACAGGGATTGGAGAGACCCAGTACTTC	CASSPTGIGETQYF
TRBJ1-1	-	TRBV4-1	-	TGCGCCAGCAGCCTGGGGTTAGTAGCTGAAGCTTTCTTT	CASSLGLVAEAFF
TRBJ2-5	TRBD2	TRBV30	-	TGTGCCTGTGGGGTGTGGACTAGCGGGGGCGAGACCCAGTACTTC	CACGVWTSGGETQYF
TRBJ2-5	TRBD2	TRBV6-5	-	TGTGCCAGCAGCTTCGGACTAGACGGGACCCAGTACTTC	CASSFGLDGTQYF
TRBJ1-5	-	TRBV2	-	TGTGCCAGCAGGTGGACAGACAATCAGCCCCAGCATTTT	CASRWTDNQPQHF
TRBJ1-1	-	TRBV30	few	TGTGCCTGGAGTGTACAGTTAAGCGGGGGTGAAGCTTTCTTT	CAWSVQLSGGEAFF
TRBJ2-5	-	TRBV9	-	TGTGCCAGCAGCTCTACAGGCTTTCAAGAGACCCAGTACTTC	CASSSTGFQETQYF
TRBJ2-5	TRBD2	TRBV10-2	-	TGCGCCAGCAGTGACCTAGCGGGGGGCCAAGAGACCCAGTACTTC	CASSDLAGGQETQYF
TRBJ2-7	TRBD1	TRBV5-4	-	TGTGCCAGCAGCTTACCGACAGGGATGAAGTACTTC	CASSLPTGMKYF
TRBJ2-3	TRBD1	TRBV10-3	-	TGTGCCATCAGTGTGAACAGGGGAAGCACAGATACGCAGTATTTT	CAISVNRGSTDTQYF